This entry is about one T cell receptor beta chain. The CDR3 extends over 15 amino acids. Germline CDR1 and CDR2: MNHEY and SVGAGI. The junction had 1 base not matched to a gene; V was cut back by 6 bases and J by 3 bases. TCRdb's copy holds only in-frame clones and misses some; the assay was immunoSEQ multiplex PCR. Of about 110,000 clones listed, approximately 86% are singletons. The entry originates in a study of blood T cell repertoires in COVID-19. V and J are TRBV6-5 and TRBJ2-2; TRBD2 agrees at 13 bases. The sample comprised peripheral blood. This TCR was recovered from a man aged 35-49 years with acute or convalescent COVID-19. The CDR3 DNA sequence: TGTGCCAGCAGGGGACTAGCGGGGTACACCGGGGAGCTGTTTTTT. It yields the protein CASRGLAGYTGELFF.